The T cell receptor (beta chain) described here comes from a study of blood T cell repertoires in COVID-19. Whole-study context: Acute and convalescent COVID-19 samples came from the United States, Italy and Spain.

Trimming cost V 1 base and J 4 bases, with 13 bases left between them. This CDR3 has 16 residues. Per germline, CDR1 SGHAT and CDR2 FQNNGV. Profiling relied on immunoSEQ multiplex PCR, and the TCRdb table lists in-frame clones only, not all of them. The data contain about 80,000 clones, 83% of them singletons. The rearrangement joins TRBV11-2 to TRBJ2-2, with unresolved D. The sample taken for sequencing was peripheral blood. The sequence came from a man of 80 years or more with active or convalescent COVID-19. The CDR3: CASSLGWRASTGELFF. In DNA form, the CDR3 reads TGTGCCAGCAGCTTAGGGTGGAGAGCTAGCACCGGGGAGCTGTTTTTT. The variable domain in full, completed from reference TRBV11-2 and TRBJ2-2, reads EAGVAQSPRYKIIEKRQSVAFWCNPISGHATLYWYQQILGQGPKLLIQFQNNGVVDDSQLPKDRFSAERLKGVDSTLKIQPAKLEDSAVYLCASSLGWRASTGELFFGEGSRLTVL.